This T cell receptor beta chain was retrieved from a study of shared T cell receptors in the human thymus. Sequencing was performed with immunoSEQ multiplex PCR; in TCRdb, only in-frame clones are kept and a portion is missing. Found here are 600,000 or so clones, around 87% of them singletons; the top ten hold roughly 0.0094%. The data were also submitted as part of a second study, on human thymus T cells. As that report states: Each of the donors was a healthy Finnish infant who was undergoing open corrective cardiac surgery for congenital heart defects. Corrective heart surgery yielded resections, and these provided the thymus tissue. Thymic and blood repertoires appeared to show biased V and J gene usage. Highly overlapping thymic repertoires among unrelated individuals were reported in related research.

This clonotype originated in a boy in the first two years of life with a congenital heart defect. The source material was thymocytes.

CDR3 residues: CASSTEQDNEKLFF. The CDR3 nucleotides read TGTGCCAGTAGTACCGAACAAGATAATGAAAAACTGTTTTTT. V is TRBV19 and J is TRBJ1-4; D not resolved. The CDR3 runs to 14 residues. In germline, CDR1 is LNHDA, CDR2 SQIVND (reference sequence). Trimming removed 4 bases from V and 4 bases from J, with 10 bases in between.